This TCR beta chain stems from a study of T cell responses to AZD1222 COVID-19 vaccine. Whole-study findings and limits: A rise in Spike-specific TCR breadth and depth followed two AZD1222 doses.

As to this clone: Its antigen remains unidentified.

CDR1 and CDR2 from the germline V gene are MNHEY and SMNVEV (reference sequence). Trimming took off 4 bases at V and 1 base at J, with 7 bases between the two ends. The CDR3 totals 13 residues. TCRdb's copy holds only in-frame clones and misses some; the assay was immunoSEQ multiplex PCR. The sample yields about 92,000 clones, about nine tenths seen once. The gene calls are TRBV27 and TRBJ2-5; D ambiguous. This sample comprised peripheral blood, obtained on day 0 of AZD1222 vaccination. This TCR was recovered from an adult in good health. In DNA, the CDR3 is TGTGCCAGCAGTTCATGGAGCCAAGAGACCCAGTACTTC. This sequence encodes CASSSWSQETQYF.